The entry below gives a single TCR beta chain sequence along with its context. Some clones are missing from TCRdb's copy, which holds only in-frame ones; the method was immunoSEQ multiplex PCR. This sample carries 110,000 or so clones, 75% to 95% of them seen once, and the ten largest clones take approximately 1.5%. The sample originates from a study of T cells after somatic rescue of genetic block. V dropped 4 bases and J dropped 4; count of bases not matched to a gene: 7. CDR1 is SGHTS, CDR2 YDEGEE, per germline. The CDR3 spans 16 residues. Sequencing input: peripheral blood mononuclear cells (PBMCs). This receptor was identified in a woman aged 18-29 years. The chain recombines TRBV5-8 with TRBJ2-5; 13 bases match TRBD2. CDR3 sequence: CASSLTSGGPGETQYF. CDR3 coding DNA: TGTGCCAGCAGCCTGACTAGCGGGGGGCCCGGAGAGACCCAGTACTTC.